Ten or more counts support the clone carrying this T cell receptor beta chain. What it binds is not known. The source of the sample is a study of neurological immune-mediated disorders. 5'RACE with 10-nucleotide random UMIs produced the cDNA. TCRdb re-derived calls from the 5' RACE reads in MiXCR, one entry per CDR3 protein. The sample includes 35,000 to 45,000 distinct CDR3 sequences, roughly an eighth of them seen just once. Preparation of the unsorted libraries drew on 2 million PBMCs stored at -80 C. General observations from the study: The absence of shared CDR3 amino acid sequences among expanded clones across subjects suggests private repertoires in all groups.

Germline-derived CDR1 and CDR2 are MNHNS and SASEGT. The trim removed 1 base at V and 3 bases at J, leaving 1 base unmatched. The CDR3 is 15 residues long. The sequencing sample was made of PBMCs. The chain recombines TRBV6-1 with TRBJ2-1; 9 bases align to TRBD1. The TCR was taken from a woman in her fifties or sixties with HTLV-1-associated myelopathy (HAM/TSP). The DNA for the CDR3 is TGTGCCAGCAGTGAAGAGGGACAGGGCTACAATGAGCAGTTCTTC. This encodes CASSEEGQGYNEQFF.